Below, 16 T cell receptor beta chains from the same sample are listed, as sequenced in a study of early T cells in non-severe SARS-CoV-2 infection (dated by TCRdb to the early 2020s). Library generation was performed with 5' RACE. Data came from a NextSeq 500. The public reads were reanalyzed by TCRdb: fastp trimming at Q25, MiXCR alignment, in-frame beta chains only. Every entry covers one CDR3 protein and lists the most common genes and DNA from its rows. This sample holds about 30,000 distinct CDR3 sequences; 3% to 5% were observed only once. The top ten constitute about 7.5% of the sample. Material for sequencing was whole blood. The receptors were gathered from an adult who was a healthcare worker with PCR-confirmed SARS-CoV-2 infection or an uninfected control (not recorded which).

The chain uses TRBV2 and TRBJ1-2; 12 bases line up with TRBD1. The ends lost 5 bases at V and 6 bases at J; junction bases unmatched: 7. The CDR3 length is 15 residues. In germline, CDR1 is SNHLY, CDR2 FYNNEI. The CDR3: CASSPRGTGGNGYTF. DNA of the CDR3: TGTGCCAGCAGTCCGCGGGGGACAGGGGGCAATGGCTACACCTTC.

This clonotype was counted many times. Mismatch with germline at one junction end may stem from a read error. V usage is TRBV2 and J usage is TRBJ1-1, with D possibly being TRBD1 (5 bases). The CDR3 loop spans 12 amino acids. Germline V gene sequence: CDR1 SNHLY, CDR2 FYNNEI. The CDR3 sequence is CAGRVSNTEAFF. The CDR3 DNA follows: TGTGCCGGCAGGGTCTCGAACACTGAAGCTTTCTTT.

The rearrangement links TRBV20-1 to TRBJ1-2; D unclear. Between the trimmed V and J ends, which lost 0 bases and 1 base, there was a span of 12 bases. The CDR3 totals 15 residues. The germline V gene has CDR1 DFQATT and CDR2 SNEGSKA (reference sequence). The CDR3 DNA is TGCAGTGCTAGAGATAGGGCACAGTTTAACTATGGCTACACCTTC. This encodes CSARDRAQFNYGYTF.

This clonotype was seen many times. The chain couples TRBV24-1 to TRBJ2-4, with 8 bases aligning to TRBD1. Germline CDR1 and CDR2: KGHDR and SFDVKD. V trimming: 4 bases; J trimming: 6 bases; junction bases outside the gene matches: 4. The CDR3 is made up of 14 amino acids. The CDR3 region has the DNA TGTGCCACCAGTGACCCGGACAGGGTAAACATTCAGTACTTC. This gives the protein CATSDPDRVNIQYF.

This sequence joins TRBV27 and TRBJ1-5, with 8 bases aligning to TRBD1. Germline values: CDR1 MNHEY, CDR2 SMNVEV (reference sequence). The CDR3 spans 15 residues. The V and J ends lost 5 bases and 8 bases, in that order; junction bases with no gene match: 11. The CDR3 region is CASSAGQASREPQHF. CDR3 coding DNA: TGTGCCAGCAGTGCGGGACAGGCCTCGAGGGAGCCCCAGCATTTT.

The chain recombines TRBV7-2 with TRBJ2-5, with TRBD2 matching over 15 bases. Germline lookup yields CDR1 SGHTA and CDR2 FQGNSA. The CDR3 sequence is 16 residues long. Germline trimming cut 5 bases from V and 4 bases from J; bases unmatched to any gene: 5. As DNA, the CDR3 is TGTGCCAGCAGCCAGGGACTAGCGGGGGGACGAGAGACCCAGTACTTC. It encodes CASSQGLAGGRETQYF. The full variable domain, with the rest looked up from reference TRBV7-2 and TRBJ2-5, is GAGVSQSPSNKVTEKGKDVELRCDPISGHTALYWYRQSLGQGLEFLIYFQGNSAPDKSGLPSDRFSAERTGGSVSTLTIQRTQQEDSAVYLCASSQGLAGGRETQYFGPGTRLLVL.

This clonotype was counted many times. The chain combines TRBV7-9 with TRBJ2-2; TRBD2 is a possible D gene (6 bases). CDR1 and CDR2 from the germline V gene are SEHNR and FQNEAQ (reference sequence). The CDR3 is made up of 14 amino acids. Trimming took off 4 bases at V and 4 bases at J, with 10 bases between the two ends. CDR3 in amino acids: CASSSGLSTGELFF. DNA of the CDR3: TGTGCCAGCAGCTCGGGACTTAGCACCGGGGAGCTGTTTTTT.

This clonotype was seen many times. The rearrangement uses TRBV20-1 and TRBJ2-3; 9 bases map to TRBD2. Germline loops: CDR1 DFQATT, CDR2 SNEGSKA (reference sequence). V was clipped by 6 bases and J by 1 base; unmatched bases: 5. This CDR3 has 14 residues. CDR3 in amino acids: CSALLAGRTDTQYF. In DNA, the CDR3 is TGCAGTGCCCTTCTAGCGGGACGCACAGATACGCAGTATTTT.

This clonotype appeared many times. The chain recombines TRBV6-2 or TRBV6-3 with TRBJ1-1; D ambiguous. The CDR3 has 18 amino acids. CDR1 and CDR2 from the germline V gene are MNHEY and SVGEGT. Deletions cut 1 base from V and 4 bases from J, with 22 bases between. The CDR3 sequence is CASSYFRRARARSTEAFF. For the CDR3, the DNA is TGTGCCAGCAGTTACTTTCGAAGGGCTCGGGCAAGGAGCACTGAAGCTTTCTTT.

This clonotype showed up many times. The rearrangement uses TRBV3-1 and TRBJ2-7; TRBD2 might be the D (5 bases). The CDR3 runs 14 residues. Germline CDR1 LGHDT, CDR2 YNNKEL (reference sequence). V lost 3 bases to trimming and J lost 3 bases, with 12 bases between them. Here the CDR3 reads CASSHGNGNYEQYF. CDR3 sequence (DNA): TGTGCCAGCAGCCATGGGAACGGGAACTACGAGCAGTACTTC.

This clonotype was recorded a few times. The V and J genes are TRBV5-1 and TRBJ2-5; 10 nucleotides align to TRBD2. CDR1 and CDR2 (germline): SGHRS, YFSETQ. Trimming took 4 bases from V and 5 from J; bases not matched to a gene: 5. This CDR3 spans 14 amino acids. The CDR3 spells CASSPGLASETQYF. As DNA, the CDR3 is TGCGCCAGCAGCCCGGGACTAGCGTCGGAGACCCAGTACTTC.

This clonotype was seen repeatedly, ten times or more. This chain joins TRBV14 and TRBJ2-2; TRBD2 is a possible D gene (5 bases). V lost 4 bases and J lost 8, with 14 bases in between. From germline, CDR1 is SGHDN and CDR2 FVKESK. This CDR3 spans 14 amino acids. CDR3: CASSPSPGWGELFF. CDR3 DNA sequence: TGTGCCAGCAGCCCCTCCCCGGGGTGGGGGGAGCTGTTTTTT.

In this sample, this clonotype turned up many times. The chain links TRBV11-2 to TRBJ2-5, with 8 nucleotides matching TRBD1. Germline assignment: CDR1 SGHAT and CDR2 FQNNGV. J lost 5 bases, V lost 4 bases, and 9 bases had no gene match. CDR3 length: 15 amino acids. CDR3 sequence reads: CASSSAQGAGETQYF. For the CDR3, the DNA is TGTGCCAGCAGCTCCGCCCAGGGGGCCGGGGAGACCCAGTACTTC.

Many counts were recorded for this clonotype. The gene calls are TRBV6-2 or TRBV6-3 and TRBJ2-7, with D perhaps TRBD2 (5 bases). The CDR3 loop spans 17 amino acids. Deletions cut 6 bases from V and 0 bases from J, with 21 bases between. From germline, CDR1 is MNHEY and CDR2 SVGEGT. This CDR3 is CASRASEGFQPSYEQYF. The CDR3 DNA reads TGTGCCAGCAGAGCTTCCGAGGGCTTCCAACCCTCCTACGAGCAGTACTTC.

The table lists this clonotype with many counts. The chain uses TRBV14 and TRBJ2-1; 10 nucleotides match TRBD2. The V gene end was trimmed by 7 bases and the J gene end by 4 bases; junction bases not matched to a gene: 7. This CDR3 spans 15 amino acids. The germline V gene has CDR1 SGHDN and CDR2 FVKESK. The CDR3 bases are TGTGCCAGCAAATCTTTGACTAGCGGGTACAATGAGCAGTTCTTC. Translating it yields CASKSLTSGYNEQFF.

The V gene is TRBV5-1, the J gene TRBJ1-1, with TRBD1 identical over 10 bases. From germline, CDR1 is SGHRS and CDR2 YFSETQ. J gave up 6 bases and V 3 bases, and 8 bases lay outside the gene matches. The CDR3 consists of 15 residues. CDR3 DNA sequence: TGCGCCAGCAGCTGGGACAGGGGTCGGACGCCTGAAGCTTTCTTT. This sequence encodes CASSWDRGRTPEAFF.